The clone carrying this TCR beta chain has more than one count but fewer than ten. Its antigen is as yet unknown. These data belong to a study of cytomegalovirus exposure and HLA in healthy donors. Study observations and caveats: According to a subsequent analysis, TCR clusters identified in the first cohort showed a tendency to co-occur across the 100 to 150 validation repertoires.

The donors were in the roughly 110-subject validation cohort; that cohort was separate from the approximately 670-subject first cohort. Sequenced by immunoSEQ multiplex PCR; TCRdb stores in-frame clones only, minus some. This table holds 300,000 to 400,000 clones, approximately 85% found once. The germline V gene encodes CDR1 SGHRS and CDR2 YFSETQ. The length of the CDR3 is 14 residues. Trimming removed 2 bases at V and 10 bases at J, with 13 bases between. The origin of this receptor is a man aged 25 to 45 in good health and CMV-seronegative. Sequenced: PBMCs. The V and J genes are TRBV5-1 and TRBJ1-6; TRBD1 might be the D (5 bases). CDR3 nucleotide sequence: TGCGCCAGCAGCTTAGGGCAGGGAAGCTCACCCCTCCACTTT. Residues: CASSLGQGSSPLHF. Together with reference TRBV5-1 and TRBJ1-6, the CDR3 gives the full variable domain: KAGVTQTPRYLIKTRGQQVTLSCSPISGHRSVSWYQQTPGQGLQFLFEYFSETQRNKGNFPGRFSGRQFSNSRSEMNVSTLELGDSALYLCASSLGQGSSPLHFGNGTRLTVT.